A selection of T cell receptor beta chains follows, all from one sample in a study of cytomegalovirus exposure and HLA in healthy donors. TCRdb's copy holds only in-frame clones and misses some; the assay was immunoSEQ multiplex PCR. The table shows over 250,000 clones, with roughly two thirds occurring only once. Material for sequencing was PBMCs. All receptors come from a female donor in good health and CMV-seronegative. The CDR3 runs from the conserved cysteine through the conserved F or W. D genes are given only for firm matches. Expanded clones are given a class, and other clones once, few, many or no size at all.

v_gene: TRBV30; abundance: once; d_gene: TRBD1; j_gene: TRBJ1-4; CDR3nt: TGTGCCTGGAGTTTAAGCATTACAGGGGAAAGTGAAAAACTGTTTTTT; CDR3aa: CAWSLSITGESEKLFF
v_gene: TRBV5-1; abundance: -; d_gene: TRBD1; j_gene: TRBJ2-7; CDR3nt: TGCGCCAGCAGCTTGGGACAGGGGGCCTACGAGCAGTACTTC; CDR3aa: CASSLGQGAYEQYF
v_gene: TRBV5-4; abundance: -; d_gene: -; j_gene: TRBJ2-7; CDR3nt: TGTGCCAGCAGCTTGGGACAATCCAGCTCCTACGAGCAGTACTTC; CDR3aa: CASSLGQSSSYEQYF
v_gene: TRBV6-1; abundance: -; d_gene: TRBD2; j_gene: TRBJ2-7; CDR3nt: TGTGCCAGCAGTGAAGCATCCCCGGGAGGGATGTCTCCCTACGAGCAGTACTTC; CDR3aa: CASSEASPGGMSPYEQYF
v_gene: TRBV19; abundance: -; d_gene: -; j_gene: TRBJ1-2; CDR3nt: TGTGCCAGTAGTCTGCAGGGCCTGTTTTATGGCTACACCTTC; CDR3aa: CASSLQGLFYGYTF
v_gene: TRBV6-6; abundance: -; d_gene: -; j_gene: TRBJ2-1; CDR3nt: TGTGCCAGCGCCGCTAAGAGCGAGCAGTTCTTC; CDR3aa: CASAAKSEQFF
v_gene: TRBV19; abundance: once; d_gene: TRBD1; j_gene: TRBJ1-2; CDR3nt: TGTGCCAGTAACGACAGGGTTTATGGCTACACCTTC; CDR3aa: CASNDRVYGYTF
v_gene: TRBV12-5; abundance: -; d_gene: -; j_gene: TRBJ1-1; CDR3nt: TGTGCTAGTGGAGGGGCGACAGTTGGAGCTTTCTTT; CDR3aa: CASGGATVGAFF
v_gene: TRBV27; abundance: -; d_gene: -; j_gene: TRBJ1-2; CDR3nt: TGTGCCAGCGGACAGCCTCAGATCCCCTATGGCTACACCTTC; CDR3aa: CASGQPQIPYGYTF
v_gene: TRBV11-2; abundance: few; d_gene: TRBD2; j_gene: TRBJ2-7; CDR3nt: TGTGCCAGCAGCAAAAGCGGGGGCGAGCAGTACTTC; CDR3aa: CASSKSGGEQYF
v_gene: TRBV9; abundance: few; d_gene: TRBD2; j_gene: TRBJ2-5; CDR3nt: TGTGCCAGCAGCGTGGGGTATGGGCTAGCGGGAGCTGTAAGGGAGACCCAGTACTTC; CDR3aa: CASSVGYGLAGAVRETQYF
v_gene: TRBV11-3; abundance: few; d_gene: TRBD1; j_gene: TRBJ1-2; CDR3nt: TGTGCCAGCAGCTTCGGGACAGGGGGTCATGGCTACACCTTC; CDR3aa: CASSFGTGGHGYTF
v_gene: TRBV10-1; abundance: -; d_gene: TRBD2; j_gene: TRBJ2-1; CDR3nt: TGCGCCAGCAGTGCCCTAGCGGGAGACAATGAGCAGTTCTTC; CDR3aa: CASSALAGDNEQFF
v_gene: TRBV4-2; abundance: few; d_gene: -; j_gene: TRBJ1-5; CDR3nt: TGTGCCAGCAGCCAAGATAAGTTTACGGTATGGCCCCAGCATTTT; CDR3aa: CASSQDKFTVWPQHF
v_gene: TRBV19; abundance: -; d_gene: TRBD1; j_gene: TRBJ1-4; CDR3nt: TGTGCCAGTAGTATCGACAGGGTTAATTATGAAAAACTGTTTTTT; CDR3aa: CASSIDRVNYEKLFF
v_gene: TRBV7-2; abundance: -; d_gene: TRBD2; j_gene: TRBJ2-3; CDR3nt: TGTGCCAGCAGCTTAGTTAGCGGGAGTGCAGATACGCAGTATTTT; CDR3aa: CASSLVSGSADTQYF
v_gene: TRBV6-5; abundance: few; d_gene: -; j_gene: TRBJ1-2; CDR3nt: TGTGCCAGCAGTTACGGCTGGAACTATGGCTACACCTTC; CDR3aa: CASSYGWNYGYTF
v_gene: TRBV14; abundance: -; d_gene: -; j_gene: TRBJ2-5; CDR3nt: TGTGCCAGCAGCCCCGGGGGAACCCAAGAGACCCAGTACTTC; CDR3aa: CASSPGGTQETQYF
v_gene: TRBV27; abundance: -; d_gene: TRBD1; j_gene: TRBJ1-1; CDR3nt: TGTGCCAGCGCGACAGGGGGCACTGAAGCTTTCTTT; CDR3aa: CASATGGTEAFF
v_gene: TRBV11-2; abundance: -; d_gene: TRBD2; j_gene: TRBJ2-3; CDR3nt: TGTGCCAGCAGTTCCGGGACTAACACAGATACGCAGTATTTT; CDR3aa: CASSSGTNTDTQYF
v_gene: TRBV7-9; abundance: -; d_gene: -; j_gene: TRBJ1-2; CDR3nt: TGTGCCAGCAGGAAGGACAGCTTAGGCTACACCTTC; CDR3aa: CASRKDSLGYTF
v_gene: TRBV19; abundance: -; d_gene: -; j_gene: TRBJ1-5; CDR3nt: TGTGCCAGTAGTATCTGGCAGGGTGGTGGACAGCCCCAGCATTTT; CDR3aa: CASSIWQGGGQPQHF
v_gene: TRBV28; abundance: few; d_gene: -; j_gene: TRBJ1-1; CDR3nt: TGTGCCAGCAGTAAACAGGGTACTACAAACACTGAAGCTTTCTTT; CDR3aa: CASSKQGTTNTEAFF
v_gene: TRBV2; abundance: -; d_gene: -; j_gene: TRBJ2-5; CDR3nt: TGTGCCAGCAGTGAAAGGGGGACCCAGTACTTC; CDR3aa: CASSERGTQYF
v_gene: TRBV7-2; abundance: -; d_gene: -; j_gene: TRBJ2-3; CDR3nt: TGTGCCAGCAGGCAAGCGGTCACAGATACGCAGTATTTT; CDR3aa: CASRQAVTDTQYF
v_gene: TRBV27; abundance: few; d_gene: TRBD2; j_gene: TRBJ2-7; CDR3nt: TGTGCCAGCAGGGGGACTAGTAACGAGCAGTACTTC; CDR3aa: CASRGTSNEQYF
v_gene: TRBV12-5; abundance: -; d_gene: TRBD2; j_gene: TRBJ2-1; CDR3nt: TGTGCTAGTGGTCGAGGGACTAGCGGCTCCTACAATGAGCAGTTCTTC; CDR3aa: CASGRGTSGSYNEQFF
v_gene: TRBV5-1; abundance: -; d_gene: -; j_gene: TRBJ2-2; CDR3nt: TGCGCCAGCAGCCTCCTCGGGGACACCGGGGAGCTGTTTTTT; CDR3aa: CASSLLGDTGELFF
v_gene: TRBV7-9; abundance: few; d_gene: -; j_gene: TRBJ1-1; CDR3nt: TGTTCCAGCAGCTTAGTGTCGTCGGCCGGGGCTTTCTTT; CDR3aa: CSSSLVSSAGAFF
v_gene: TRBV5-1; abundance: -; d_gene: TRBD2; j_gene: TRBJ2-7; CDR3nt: TGCGCCAGCAGATTTGAAGCGGGAGCTAGGGAGCAGTACTTC; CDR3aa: CASRFEAGAREQYF
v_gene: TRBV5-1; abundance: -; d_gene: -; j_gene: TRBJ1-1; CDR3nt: TGCGCCAGCTCCTTGAGTCTAAACACTGAAGCTTTCTTT; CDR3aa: CASSLSLNTEAFF
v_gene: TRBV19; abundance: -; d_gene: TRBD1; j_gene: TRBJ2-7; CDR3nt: TGTGCCAGTAGTAGGGGACAGGACTACGAGCAGTACTTC; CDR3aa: CASSRGQDYEQYF
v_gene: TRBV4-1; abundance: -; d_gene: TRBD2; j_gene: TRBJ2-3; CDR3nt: TGCGCCAGCAGCCAAGATCTTGGCGGGAGGTTTGGAGATACGCAGTATTTT; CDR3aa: CASSQDLGGRFGDTQYF
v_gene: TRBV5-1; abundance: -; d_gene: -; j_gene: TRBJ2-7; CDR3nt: TGCGCCAGCAGCTTGGACCCTACCTACGAGCAGTACTTC; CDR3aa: CASSLDPTYEQYF
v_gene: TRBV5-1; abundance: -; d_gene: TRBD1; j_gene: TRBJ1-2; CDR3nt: TGCGCCTGCAGCTCCCGGGACAGGGGGCGAGGTGGCTACACCTTC; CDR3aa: CACSSRDRGRGGYTF
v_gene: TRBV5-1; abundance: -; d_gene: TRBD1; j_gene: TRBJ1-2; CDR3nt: TGCGCCAGCAGCTCGGACAGGATCTATGGCTACACCTTC; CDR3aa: CASSSDRIYGYTF
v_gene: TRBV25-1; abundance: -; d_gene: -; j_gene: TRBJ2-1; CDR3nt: TGTGCCAGCAGTGAATACGGCGGGCGTAATGAGCAGTTCTTC; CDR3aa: CASSEYGGRNEQFF
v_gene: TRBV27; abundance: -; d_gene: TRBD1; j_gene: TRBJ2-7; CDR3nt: TGTGCCAACCGGGACAGAAACGAGCAGTACTTC; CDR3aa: CANRDRNEQYF